This T cell receptor beta chain appears in the sequencing data of a study of identifying expanded T cells in peripheral blood. General study findings and limits: Variance in clone template counts between approximately 2-week samples significantly increased with total template count across all healthy donors.

A note on this clone: What it binds is not known.

Healthy donors had no documented immune events, such as infections, while sampled. Germline V gene sequence: CDR1 SEHNR, CDR2 FQNEAQ (reference sequence). V lost 5 bases and J 6 bases, leaving 16 bases between the germline ends. This CDR3 spans 15 amino acids. Generated by immunoSEQ multiplex PCR, the TCRdb table keeps only in-frame clones and is missing some. The sample has some 120,000 clones, 84% seen once; the top ten hold 2.5% to 4%. The rearrangement links TRBV7-9 to TRBJ1-4, with D possibly being TRBD1 (6 bases). The source of this sequence is a person aged 18 to 75 in good health. Sequenced sample: blood. As DNA, the CDR3 is TGTGCCAGCAGCACGAAAACAGGGTTGGATGAAAAACTGTTTTTT. This sequence encodes CASSTKTGLDEKLFF.